This T cell receptor (beta chain) emerged from a study of cytomegalovirus exposure and HLA in healthy donors. Study outcomes and limitations: Roughly even sequencing depth across donors was the assumption behind the presence/absence analyses. Researchers catalogued roughly 150 TCR beta chains as cytomegalovirus-associated. Certain indistinguishable V segments, among them TRBV6-2 and TRBV6-3, were excluded.

Details on this clone: Its antigen remains unidentified.

Germline V gives CDR1 SNHLY, CDR2 FYNNEI. The CDR3 extends over 14 amino acids. With 7 bases removed from V and 0 bases from J, the gap between germline ends came to 12 bases. Nominally healthy donors provided the samples, though records likely missed some immune exposures. PCR primers comprised 60 Vbeta and 13 Jbeta primers. The method was immunoSEQ multiplex PCR; TCRdb's version includes in-frame clones alone and lacks a portion of them. The sample carries fewer than 150,000 clones, about 77% recorded once. This clonotype was sampled from a man in his fifties or sixties in good health and CMV-seronegative. Sequenced sample: PBMCs. The chain carries TRBV2 and TRBJ1-1, with D tentatively TRBD1 (5 bases). The CDR3 DNA reads as TGTGCCAGCACTCAGGACACAATGAACACTGAAGCTTTCTTT. Translation gives CASTQDTMNTEAFF.